The following is a TCR beta chain sequence with its context. Its antigen remains unidentified. The sample originates from a study of blood T cells in healthy people across ages. PCR was performed a second time for about 6 to 12 cycles using a sample-barcoded 5' primer and a J-beta primer mix. Via MiXCR, TCRdb re-called the 5' RACE reads, giving one row per CDR3 protein. The repertoire has more than 800,000 distinct CDR3 sequences, around 26% of them found once; the top ten carry roughly 17%. Roughly 10 milliliters was the volume of peripheral blood drawn from each donor. Study-level results: There were more naive CD4+ cells and higher diversity in long-lived donors than in aged donors.

The specimen was blood. The TCR comes from an elderly woman in good health.

In nucleotides, the CDR3 is TGCGCCAGCAGCACCCTACAAAACACGGGCAATGAGCAGTTCTTC. Translating gives CASSTLQNTGNEQFF. V usage is TRBV5-1 and J usage is TRBJ2-1; no reliable D call. Trimming cost V 4 bases and J 6 bases, with 17 bases left between them. Germline lookup yields CDR1 SGHRS and CDR2 YFSETQ. The CDR3 is made up of 15 amino acids. Looking up the rest from reference TRBV5-1 and TRBJ2-1 gives the full variable domain: KAGVTQTPRYLIKTRGQQVTLSCSPISGHRSVSWYQQTPGQGLQFLFEYFSETQRNKGNFPGRFSGRQFSNSRSEMNVSTLELGDSALYLCASSTLQNTGNEQFFGPGTRLTVL.